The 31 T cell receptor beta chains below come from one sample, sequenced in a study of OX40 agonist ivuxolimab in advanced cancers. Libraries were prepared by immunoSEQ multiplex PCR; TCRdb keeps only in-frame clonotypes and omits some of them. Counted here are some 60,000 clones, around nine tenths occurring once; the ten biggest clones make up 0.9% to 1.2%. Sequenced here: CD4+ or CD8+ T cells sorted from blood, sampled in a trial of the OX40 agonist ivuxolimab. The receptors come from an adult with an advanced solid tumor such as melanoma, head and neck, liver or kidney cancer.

The CDR3 loop is CASRRGGGHGDTQYF. In DNA form, the CDR3 reads TGTGCCAGCAGGAGAGGGGGGGGACATGGAGATACGCAGTATTTT. The gene calls are TRBV7-8 and TRBJ2-3, with D tentatively TRBD2 (7 bases). V lost 6 bases and J lost 5, with 18 bases in between. Germline lookup yields CDR1 SGHVS and CDR2 FQNEAQ. The CDR3 runs 15 residues.

The CDR3 nucleotides are TGTGCCAGCAGCTTAGGTCTAGCGGGAAACTACGAGCAGTACTTC. It codes for CASSLGLAGNYEQYF. The V and J genes are TRBV7-2 and TRBJ2-7; 9 bases are shared with TRBD2. The trim removed 1 base at V and 3 bases at J, leaving 4 bases unmatched. The CDR3 covers 15 residues. Germline loops: CDR1 SGHTA, CDR2 FQGNSA.

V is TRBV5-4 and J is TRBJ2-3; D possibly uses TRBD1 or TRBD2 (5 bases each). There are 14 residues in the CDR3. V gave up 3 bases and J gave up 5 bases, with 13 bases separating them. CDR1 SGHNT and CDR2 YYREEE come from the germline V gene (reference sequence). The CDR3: CASSSNWDGDTQYF. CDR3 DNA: TGTGCCAGCAGCTCAAACTGGGACGGAGATACGCAGTATTTT.

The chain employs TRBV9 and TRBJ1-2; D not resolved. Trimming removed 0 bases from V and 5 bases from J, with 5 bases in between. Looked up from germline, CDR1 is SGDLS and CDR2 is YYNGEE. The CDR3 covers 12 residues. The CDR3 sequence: CASSVDFYGYTF. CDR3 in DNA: TGTGCCAGCAGCGTAGACTTTTATGGCTACACCTTC.

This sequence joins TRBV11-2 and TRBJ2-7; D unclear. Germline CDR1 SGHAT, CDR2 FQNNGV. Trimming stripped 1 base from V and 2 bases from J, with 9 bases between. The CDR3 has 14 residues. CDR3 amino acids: CASSLGGNPYEQYF. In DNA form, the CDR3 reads TGTGCCAGCAGCTTAGGAGGTAACCCCTACGAGCAGTACTTC.

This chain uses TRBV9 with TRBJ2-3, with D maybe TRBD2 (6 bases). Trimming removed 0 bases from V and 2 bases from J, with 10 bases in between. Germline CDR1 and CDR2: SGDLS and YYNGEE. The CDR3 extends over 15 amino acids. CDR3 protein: CASSVGSGLTDTQYF. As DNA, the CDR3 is TGTGCCAGCAGCGTAGGTAGCGGACTCACAGATACGCAGTATTTT.

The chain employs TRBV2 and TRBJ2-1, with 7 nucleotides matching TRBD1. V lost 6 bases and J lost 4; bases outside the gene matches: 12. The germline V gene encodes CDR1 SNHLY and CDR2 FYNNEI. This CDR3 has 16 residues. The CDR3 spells CASSDRAGGRYNEQFF. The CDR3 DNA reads TGTGCCAGCAGCGACCGTGCAGGGGGACGTTACAATGAGCAGTTCTTC.

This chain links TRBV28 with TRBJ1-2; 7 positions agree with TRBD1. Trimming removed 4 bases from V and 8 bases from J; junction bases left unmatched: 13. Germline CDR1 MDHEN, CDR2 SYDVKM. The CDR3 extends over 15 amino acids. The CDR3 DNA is TGTGCCAGCAGTTCACCCGGGACAGTTCTTTCCGGCTACACCTTC. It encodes CASSSPGTVLSGYTF.

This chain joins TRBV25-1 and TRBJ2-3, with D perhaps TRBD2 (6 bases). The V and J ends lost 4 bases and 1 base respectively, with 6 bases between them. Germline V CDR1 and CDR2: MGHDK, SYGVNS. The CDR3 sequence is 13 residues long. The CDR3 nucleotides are TGTGCCAGCAGTGCTAGCGGCACAGATACGCAGTATTTT. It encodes CASSASGTDTQYF.

The CDR3 protein is CASRTENTIYF. The CDR3, as DNA: TGTGCCAGCAGGACGGAGAACACCATATATTTT. The chain carries TRBV6-6 and TRBJ1-3; D call uncertain. Germline V CDR1 and CDR2: MNHNY, SVGAGI (reference sequence). The CDR3 is 11 residues long. Trimming stripped 6 bases from V and 7 bases from J, with 7 bases between.

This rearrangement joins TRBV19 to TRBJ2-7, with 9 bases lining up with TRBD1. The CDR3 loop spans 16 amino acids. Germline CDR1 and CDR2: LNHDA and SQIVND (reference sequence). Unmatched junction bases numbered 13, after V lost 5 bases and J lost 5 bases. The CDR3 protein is CASSPMADRGENEQYF. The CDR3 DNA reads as TGTGCCAGTAGTCCCATGGCGGACAGGGGAGAGAACGAGCAGTACTTC. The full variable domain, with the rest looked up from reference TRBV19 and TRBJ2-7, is DGGITQSPKYLFRKEGQNVTLSCEQNLNHDAMYWYRQDPGQGLRLIYYSQIVNDFQKGDIAEGYSVSREKKESFPLTVTSAQKNPTAFYLCASSPMADRGENEQYFGPGTRLTVT.

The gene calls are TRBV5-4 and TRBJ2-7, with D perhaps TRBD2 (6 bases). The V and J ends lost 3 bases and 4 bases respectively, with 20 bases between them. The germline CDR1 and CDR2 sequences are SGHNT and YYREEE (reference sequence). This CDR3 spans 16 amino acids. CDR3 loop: CASSSDVRDSPYEQYF. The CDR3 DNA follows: TGTGCCAGCAGCTCAGACGTTCGGGACTCTCCGTACGAGCAGTACTTC.

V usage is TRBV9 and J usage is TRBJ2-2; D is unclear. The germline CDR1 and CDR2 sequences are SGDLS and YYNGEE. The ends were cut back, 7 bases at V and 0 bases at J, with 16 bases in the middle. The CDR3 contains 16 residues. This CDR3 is CASASGPVPNTGELFF. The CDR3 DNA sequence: TGTGCCAGCGCCTCTGGCCCCGTCCCGAACACCGGGGAGCTGTTTTTT.

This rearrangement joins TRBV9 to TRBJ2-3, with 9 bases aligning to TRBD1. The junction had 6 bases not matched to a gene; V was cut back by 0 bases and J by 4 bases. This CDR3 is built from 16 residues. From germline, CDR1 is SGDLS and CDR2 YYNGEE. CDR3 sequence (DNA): TGTGCCAGCAGCGTAGCTGGGACAGGGTCGGCAGATACGCAGTATTTT. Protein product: CASSVAGTGSADTQYF. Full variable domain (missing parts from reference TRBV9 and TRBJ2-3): DSGVTQTPKHLITATGQRVTLRCSPRSGDLSVYWYQQSLDQGLQFLIQYYNGEERAKGNILERFSAQQFPDLHSELNLSSLELGDSALYFCASSVAGTGSADTQYFGPGTRLTVL.

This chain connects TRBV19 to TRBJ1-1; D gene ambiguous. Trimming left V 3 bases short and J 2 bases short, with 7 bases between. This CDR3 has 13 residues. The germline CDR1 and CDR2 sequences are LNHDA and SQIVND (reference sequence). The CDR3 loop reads CASSIGKNTEAFF. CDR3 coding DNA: TGTGCCAGTAGTATCGGAAAAAACACTGAAGCTTTCTTT.

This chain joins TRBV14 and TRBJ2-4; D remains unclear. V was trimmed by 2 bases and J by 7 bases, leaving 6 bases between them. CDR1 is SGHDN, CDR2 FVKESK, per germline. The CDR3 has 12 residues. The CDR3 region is CASSQSRNIQYF. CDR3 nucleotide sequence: TGTGCCAGCAGCCAATCCCGGAACATTCAGTACTTC.

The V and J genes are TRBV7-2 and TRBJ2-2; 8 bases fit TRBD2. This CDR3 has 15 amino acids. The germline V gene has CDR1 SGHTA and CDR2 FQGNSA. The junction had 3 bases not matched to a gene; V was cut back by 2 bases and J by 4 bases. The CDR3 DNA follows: TGTGCCAGCAGCTTATCGGGAGGGGTCACCGGGGAGCTGTTTTTT. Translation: CASSLSGGVTGELFF.

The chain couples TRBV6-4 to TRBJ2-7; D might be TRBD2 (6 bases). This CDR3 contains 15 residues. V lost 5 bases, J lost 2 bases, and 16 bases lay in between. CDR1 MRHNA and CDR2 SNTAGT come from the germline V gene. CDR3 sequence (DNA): TGTGCCAGCAGTCTTTCTTCGCGGGGCCCCTACGAGCAGTACTTC. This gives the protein CASSLSSRGPYEQYF.

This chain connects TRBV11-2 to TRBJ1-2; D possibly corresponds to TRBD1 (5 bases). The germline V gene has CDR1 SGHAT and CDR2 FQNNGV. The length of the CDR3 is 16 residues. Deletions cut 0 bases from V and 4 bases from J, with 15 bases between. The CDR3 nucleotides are TGTGCCAGCAGCTTAGATCCCCAGGCAGGGTCCTATGGCTACACCTTC. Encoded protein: CASSLDPQAGSYGYTF.

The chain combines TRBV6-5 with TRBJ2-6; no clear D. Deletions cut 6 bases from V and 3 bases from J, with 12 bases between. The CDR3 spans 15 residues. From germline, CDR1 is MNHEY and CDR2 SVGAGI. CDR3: CASSQRPGGANVLTF. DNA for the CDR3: TGTGCCAGCAGCCAAAGACCCGGTGGGGCCAACGTCCTGACTTTC.

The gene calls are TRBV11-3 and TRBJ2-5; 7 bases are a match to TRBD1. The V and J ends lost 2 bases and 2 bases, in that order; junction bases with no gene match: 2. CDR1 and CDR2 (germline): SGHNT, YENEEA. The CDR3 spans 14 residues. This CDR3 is CASSLTGAQETQYF. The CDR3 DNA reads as TGTGCCAGCAGCTTAACAGGGGCACAAGAGACCCAGTACTTC. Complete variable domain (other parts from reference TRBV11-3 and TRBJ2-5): EAGVVQSPRYKIIEKKQPVAFWCNPISGHNTLYWYLQNLGQGPELLIRYENEEAVDDSQLPKDRFSAERLKGVDSTLKIQPAELGDSAVYLCASSLTGAQETQYFGPGTRLLVL.

The CDR3 protein is CASSQRIGLGYYEQYF. The CDR3 bases are TGCGCCAGCAGCCAAAGGATAGGACTGGGATACTACGAGCAGTACTTC. The gene calls are TRBV4-3 and TRBJ2-7; TRBD2 is a possible D gene (5 bases). Trimming pared 2 bases from V and 3 bases from J, leaving 17 bases between. Looked up from germline, CDR1 is LGHNA and CDR2 is YSLEER. The CDR3 contains 16 residues.

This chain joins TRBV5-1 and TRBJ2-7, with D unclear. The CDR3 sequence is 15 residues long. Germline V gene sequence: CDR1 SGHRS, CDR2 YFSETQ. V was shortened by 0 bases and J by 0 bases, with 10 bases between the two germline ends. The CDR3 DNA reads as TGCGCCAGCAGCTTGGCGCAGGCCCGCTCCTACGAGCAGTACTTC. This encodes CASSLAQARSYEQYF.

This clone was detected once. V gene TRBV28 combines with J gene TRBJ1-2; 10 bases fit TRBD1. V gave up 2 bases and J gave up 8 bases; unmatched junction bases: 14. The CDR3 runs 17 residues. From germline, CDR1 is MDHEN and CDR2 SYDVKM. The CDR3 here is CASSLGGQGRLLEGYTF. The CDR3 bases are TGTGCCAGCAGTTTAGGGGGACAGGGGCGACTTTTGGAGGGCTACACCTTC.

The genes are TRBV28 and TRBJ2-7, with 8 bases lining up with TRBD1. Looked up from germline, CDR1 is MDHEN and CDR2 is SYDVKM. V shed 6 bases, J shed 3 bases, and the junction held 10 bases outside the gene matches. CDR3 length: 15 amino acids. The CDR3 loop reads CASRLQTGVNYEQYF. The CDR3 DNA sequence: TGTGCCAGCAGACTCCAGACAGGGGTGAACTACGAGCAGTACTTC.

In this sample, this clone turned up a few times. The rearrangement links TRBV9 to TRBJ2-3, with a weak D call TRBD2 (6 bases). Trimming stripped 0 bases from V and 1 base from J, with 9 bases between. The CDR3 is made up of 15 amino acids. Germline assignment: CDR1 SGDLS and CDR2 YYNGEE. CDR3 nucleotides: TGTGCCAGCAGCGTAGGCGGGGCGGGCACAGATACGCAGTATTTT. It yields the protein CASSVGGAGTDTQYF.

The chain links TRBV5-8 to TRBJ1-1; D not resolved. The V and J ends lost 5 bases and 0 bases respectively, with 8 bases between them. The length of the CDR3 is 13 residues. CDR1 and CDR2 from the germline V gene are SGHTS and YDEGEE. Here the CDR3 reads CASRPGLNTEAFF. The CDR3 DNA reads TGTGCCAGCAGGCCGGGGTTGAACACTGAAGCTTTCTTT.

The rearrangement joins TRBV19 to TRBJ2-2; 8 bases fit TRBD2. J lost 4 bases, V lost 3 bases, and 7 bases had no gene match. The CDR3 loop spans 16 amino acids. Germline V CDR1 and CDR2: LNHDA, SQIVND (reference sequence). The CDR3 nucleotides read TGTGCCAGTAGTATGGGCGGGAGGTTGATCACCGGGGAGCTGTTTTTT. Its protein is CASSMGGRLITGELFF.

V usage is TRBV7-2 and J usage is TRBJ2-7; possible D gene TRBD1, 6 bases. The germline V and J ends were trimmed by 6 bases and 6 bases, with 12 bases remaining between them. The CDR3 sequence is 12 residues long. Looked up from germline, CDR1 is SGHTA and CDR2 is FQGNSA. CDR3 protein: CASRFRGGEQYF. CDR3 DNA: TGTGCCAGCAGATTCAGGGGTGGCGAGCAGTACTTC.

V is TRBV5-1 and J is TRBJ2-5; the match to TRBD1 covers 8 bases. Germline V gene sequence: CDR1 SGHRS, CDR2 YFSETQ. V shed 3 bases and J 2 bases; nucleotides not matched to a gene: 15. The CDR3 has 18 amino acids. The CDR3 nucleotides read TGCGCCAGCAGCTCGGGACAGGCGCTAATCAATGGTCAAGAGACCCAGTACTTC. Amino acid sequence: CASSSGQALINGQETQYF.

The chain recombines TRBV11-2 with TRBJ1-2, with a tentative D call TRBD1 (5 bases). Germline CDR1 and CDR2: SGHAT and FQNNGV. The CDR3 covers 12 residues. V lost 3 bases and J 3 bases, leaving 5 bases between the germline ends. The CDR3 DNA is TGTGCCAGCAGCTTGACAGACTATGGCTACACCTTC. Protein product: CASSLTDYGYTF. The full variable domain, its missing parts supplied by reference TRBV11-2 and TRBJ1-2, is EAGVAQSPRYKIIEKRQSVAFWCNPISGHATLYWYQQILGQGPKLLIQFQNNGVVDDSQLPKDRFSAERLKGVDSTLKIQPAKLEDSAVYLCASSLTDYGYTFGSGTRLTVV.